These 17 T cell receptor beta chains were all obtained from the same sample, sequenced in a study of T-cell reconstitution after alpha-beta-depleted transplantation in children. The TCRbeta library was prepared with unique molecular identifiers. TCRdb reprocessed the PCR reads via MiXCR and lists one record per CDR3 protein. The repertoire includes 210,000 or so distinct CDR3 sequences, about a tenth of them detected once, and roughly 27% sits in the top ten. The sample was PBMCs, taken before TCRalphabeta/CD19-depleted stem cell transplant. These receptors were obtained from a child younger than two with acute myeloid leukemia, due to receive a stem cell transplant.

This clonotype was observed a few times. The rearrangement joins TRBV4-2 to TRBJ1-5; TRBD1 is a possible D gene (5 bases). Germline loops: CDR1 LGHNA, CDR2 YNFKEQ. V dropped 3 bases and J dropped 4 bases, with 16 bases sitting between them. The CDR3 covers 16 residues. CDR3 coding DNA: TGTGCCAGCAGCCAGGATGTGGGGGGTGGGAATCAGCCCCAGCATTTT. It specifies CASSQDVGGGNQPQHF.

This clonotype was found many times. The V call is TRBV20-1, the J call TRBJ2-5; 7 positions match TRBD2. Trimming removed 6 bases from V and 1 base from J; junction bases left unmatched: 11. Per the germline V gene, CDR1 is DFQATT and CDR2 is SNEGSKA (reference sequence). The CDR3 is made up of 15 amino acids. CDR3: CSADLAGRLQETQYF. In DNA form, the CDR3 reads TGCAGTGCGGATTTAGCGGGCCGACTCCAAGAGACCCAGTACTTC.

This clonotype was observed a handful of times. The chain recombines TRBV19 with TRBJ1-2, with TRBD1 matching 8 bases. The CDR3 extends over 13 amino acids. Trimming removed 9 bases from V and 4 bases from J; junction bases left unmatched: 7. The V gene's germline CDR1 is LNHDA and CDR2 SQIVND (reference sequence). CDR3 in DNA: TGTGCCAGCGCCGGGACAGGACTCTATGGCTACACCTTC. Translated, it gives CASAGTGLYGYTF.

This clonotype was seen at least ten times. This rearrangement joins TRBV29-1 to TRBJ1-1, with 7 bases aligning to TRBD1. This CDR3 has 17 residues. The germline CDR1 and CDR2 sequences are SQVTM and ANQGSEA. V lost 1 base to trimming and J lost 5 bases; unmatched junction nucleotides: 16. As DNA, the CDR3 is TGCAGCGTTGAAGGAGGTCCATTAACAGGGGCCGGGACTGAAGCTTTCTTT. This codes for CSVEGGPLTGAGTEAFF.

This clonotype was picked up many times. The genes are TRBV12-3 or TRBV12-4 and TRBJ2-1; 10 nucleotides align to TRBD2. After removal of 1 base from V and 8 bases from J, the junction contained 8 bases not matched to a gene. The CDR3 contains 16 residues. CDR3 amino acids: CASSLGPSGSSDEQFF. DNA for the CDR3: TGTGCCAGCAGTTTAGGGCCTAGCGGGAGCTCGGATGAGCAGTTCTTC.

The table lists this clonotype with many counts. This chain connects TRBV7-9 to TRBJ2-7; 7 positions match TRBD1. Per germline, CDR1 SEHNR and CDR2 FQNEAQ (reference sequence). V lost 3 bases, J lost 1 base, and 6 bases stayed unmatched. The CDR3 runs 15 residues. The CDR3 DNA follows: TGTGCCAGCAGCTTGGAAGGGGGCAATTCCTACGAGCAGTACTTC. Protein: CASSLEGGNSYEQYF.

This clonotype was counted at least ten times. The gene calls are TRBV7-2 and TRBJ2-1, with 12 bases matching TRBD2. The CDR3 has 16 amino acids. V was clipped by 5 bases and J by 3 bases; unmatched bases: 5. CDR1 is SGHTA, CDR2 FQGNSA, per germline. The CDR3 nucleotides are TGTGCCAGCAGCGAACTAGCGGGAGGAATCTACAATGAGCAGTTCTTC. This sequence encodes CASSELAGGIYNEQFF.

About this clonotype itself: A read error may explain this, as a much larger clone is one base away. The chain combines TRBV5-1 with TRBJ2-3; D is ambiguous. CDR1 and CDR2 (germline): SGHRS, YFSETQ. The CDR3 is made up of 12 amino acids. This chain's CDR3 is CASRWGTDTQDF. CDR3 bases: TGCGCCAGCAGATGGGGAACAGATACGCAGGATTTT.

This clonotype came up many times. The rearrangement uses TRBV5-1 and TRBJ2-2; no clear D gene. From germline, CDR1 is SGHRS and CDR2 YFSETQ. V lost 1 base and J 4 bases, leaving 8 bases between the germline ends. The CDR3 contains 14 residues. CDR3 DNA: TGCGCCAGCAGCTTGCGGCCAAGCACCGGGGAGCTGTTTTTT. It codes for CASSLRPSTGELFF.

At least ten counts were recorded for this clonotype. The chain carries TRBV20-1 and TRBJ2-2; possibly TRBD1 for D (5 bases). Germline values: CDR1 DFQATT, CDR2 SNEGSKA (reference sequence). The CDR3 is made up of 14 amino acids. Between the trimmed V and J ends, which lost 6 bases and 2 bases, there was a span of 13 bases. CDR3 bases: TGCAGTGCCCCGACAGCGATTAACACCGGGGAGCTGTTTTTT. It encodes CSAPTAINTGELFF.

This clonotype was observed many times. The chain carries TRBV5-1 and TRBJ1-3; unclear D gene. V was pared by 0 bases and J by 4 bases, with 8 bases between. CDR1 and CDR2 from the germline V gene are SGHRS and YFSETQ. This CDR3 spans 14 amino acids. CDR3 DNA sequence: TGCGCCAGCAGCTTGGGACAACCCGGAAACACCATATATTTT. This encodes CASSLGQPGNTIYF.

With regard to this clonotype: This clone may be a read error of a much larger clone one base away. The chain joins TRBV11-2 to TRBJ2-3; perhaps TRBD2 as D (6 bases). From germline, CDR1 is SGHAT and CDR2 FQNNGV. CDR3 length equals 15 residues. CDR3 DNA: TGTGTCAGCAGCTCCGGAGGAGGGGCCACAGATACGCAGTATTTT. Its protein product is CVSSSGGGATDTQYF.

This clonotype has at least ten counts. The V and J genes are TRBV11-2 and TRBJ2-3, with no clear D. V lost 7 bases and J lost 5, with 7 bases in between. CDR1 is SGHAT and CDR2 is FQNNGV in the germline V gene. The CDR3 contains 11 residues. This CDR3 is CASNTVDTQYF. The CDR3 coding sequence is TGTGCCAGCAACACCGTAGATACGCAGTATTTT. The full variable domain, its missing parts supplied by reference TRBV11-2 and TRBJ2-3, is EAGVAQSPRYKIIEKRQSVAFWCNPISGHATLYWYQQILGQGPKLLIQFQNNGVVDDSQLPKDRFSAERLKGVDSTLKIQPAKLEDSAVYLCASNTVDTQYFGPGTRLTVL.

This clonotype was seen at least ten times. The chain uses TRBV6-2 or TRBV6-3 and TRBJ2-1; 7 bases line up with TRBD2. Germline loops: CDR1 MNHEY, CDR2 SVGEGT. Trimming at V came to 0 bases and at J to 9 bases, leaving 11 bases not matched to a gene. This CDR3 region has 16 residues. The CDR3: CASSYSASGIIIEQFF. Here the CDR3 DNA reads TGTGCCAGCAGTTACTCGGCTAGCGGAATTATTATTGAGCAGTTCTTC.

This clonotype was seen a few times. This chain uses TRBV6-2 or TRBV6-3 with TRBJ1-2; D gene uncertain. The CDR3 runs 12 residues. Germline assignment: CDR1 MNHEY and CDR2 SVGEGT. V was trimmed by 4 bases and J by 12 bases, leaving 15 bases between them. CDR3 residues: CASSWARGRDTF. The CDR3 DNA sequence: TGTGCCAGCAGTTGGGCCCGAGGGAGAGACACCTTC.

This clonotype was picked up many times. The chain uses TRBV7-2 and TRBJ2-3; 12 bases match TRBD2. This CDR3 contains 16 residues. V shed 1 base and J 5 bases; nucleotides not matched to a gene: 4. The germline V gene encodes CDR1 SGHTA and CDR2 FQGNSA. The CDR3 region has the DNA TGTGCCAGCAGCTTAGGCCTAGCGGGAGGGCTAGATACGCAGTATTTT. This sequence encodes CASSLGLAGGLDTQYF. Looking up the rest from reference TRBV7-2 and TRBJ2-3 gives the full variable domain: GAGVSQSPSNKVTEKGKDVELRCDPISGHTALYWYRQSLGQGLEFLIYFQGNSAPDKSGLPSDRFSAERTGGSVSTLTIQRTQQEDSAVYLCASSLGLAGGLDTQYFGPGTRLTVL.

This clonotype came up many times. J is TRBJ2-5 and V is TRBV11-2; no clear D gene. V was clipped by 1 base and J by 7 bases, with 7 bases between them. Germline assignment: CDR1 SGHAT and CDR2 FQNNGV. The CDR3 contains 12 residues. CDR3 DNA: TGTGCCAGCAGCTTAGGGGTAGTGACCCAGTACTTC. Amino acid sequence: CASSLGVVTQYF.